Shown below are 17 T cell receptor beta chains from a single sample sequenced in a study of T cell repertoires in cytomegalovirus infection. TCRdb re-called the reads through MiXCR, storing one row per CDR3 protein. The data show some 320,000 distinct CDR3 sequences, 25% to 30% seen once. The antigens for these receptors are not known. The sequenced sample was cultured PBMCs, obtained from culture after CMV antigen stimulation. The origin of the receptors is a human donor in good health (CMV status not recorded). Some clones in this sample may be carry-over from other donors' samples.

The table lists this clonotype with many counts. The CDR3 sequence is CASSLSGTDNQPQHF. As DNA, the CDR3 is TGTGCCAGCAGCTTAAGTGGGACAGATAATCAGCCCCAGCATTTT. This chain connects TRBV7-8 to TRBJ1-5; TRBD1 matches at 7 bases. The junction had 5 bases not matched to a gene; V was cut back by 2 bases and J by 4 bases. This CDR3 comprises 15 residues. The germline V gene encodes CDR1 SGHVS and CDR2 FQNEAQ.

The rearrangement links TRBV7-8 to TRBJ2-3; D unresolved. The germline gives CDR1 SGHVS, CDR2 FQNEAQ. V lost 5 bases, J lost 8 bases, and 11 bases lay in between. The CDR3 covers 12 residues. CDR3 protein: CASSPDRVTQYF. The CDR3 coding sequence is TGTGCCAGCAGCCCGGACCGGGTTACGCAGTATTTT.

In its sample, this clonotype was seen many times. The gene calls are TRBV7-9 and TRBJ1-6; D call uncertain. Germline-derived CDR1 and CDR2 are SEHNR and FQNEAQ (reference sequence). Between the trimmed V and J ends, which lost 5 bases and 10 bases, there was a span of 9 bases. CDR3 size: 12 residues. The DNA of the CDR3 is TGTGCCAGCAGCGCAGGACTGTCACCCCTCCACTTT. Translation: CASSAGLSPLHF.

This rearrangement joins TRBV12-3 or TRBV12-4 to TRBJ2-3, with 11 bases lining up with TRBD2. The V segment lost 4 bases and the J segment 4 bases; nucleotides outside the gene matches: 4. The CDR3 contains 15 residues. The CDR3, as DNA: TGTGCCAGCAGTTATAGCGGGGGGGCAGCAGATACGCAGTATTTT. It codes for CASSYSGGAADTQYF.

The CDR3: CASSVNRGRETQYF. DNA for the CDR3: TGTGCCAGCAGTGTCAACAGGGGGCGAGAGACCCAGTACTTC. The chain links TRBV2 to TRBJ2-5; TRBD1 agrees at 9 bases. J gave up 4 bases and V 4 bases, and 4 bases lay outside the gene matches. Germline V gives CDR1 SNHLY, CDR2 FYNNEI. The CDR3 loop spans 14 amino acids.

The rearrangement uses TRBV7-9 and TRBJ2-7; no clear D. The V gene lost 2 bases and the J gene lost 5 bases, with 10 bases spanning the gap. The CDR3 spans 13 residues. The V gene's germline CDR1 is SEHNR and CDR2 FQNEAQ (reference sequence). The CDR3 sequence is CASSLSMRHEQYF. Here the CDR3 DNA reads TGTGCCAGCAGCTTAAGTATGAGGCACGAGCAGTACTTC.

To note about this clonotype: One end of the junction is discordant with germline, which a read error may explain. The CDR3 loop is CPSSQGGTGRAFF. The DNA of the CDR3 is TGTCCCAGCAGCCAAGGCGGAACGGGGAGAGCTTTCTTT. The V gene is TRBV3-1, the J gene TRBJ1-1; D is unresolved. The CDR3 loop spans 13 amino acids. Germline V gene sequence: CDR1 LGHDT, CDR2 YNNKEL (reference sequence).

This clonotype occurred many times. The chain joins TRBV7-3 to TRBJ1-1; D not certain. The CDR3 loop spans 14 amino acids. Germline V lookup: CDR1 SGHTA, CDR2 FQGTGA. V was trimmed by 2 bases and J by 1 base, leaving 8 bases between them. DNA for the CDR3: TGTGCCAGCAGCTTATCCCCCTCGAACACTGAAGCTTTCTTT. Translation: CASSLSPSNTEAFF. Combining the CDR3 with reference TRBV7-3 and TRBJ1-1 gives the whole variable domain GAGVSQTPSNKVTEKGKYVELRCDPISGHTALYWYRQSLGQGPEFLIYFQGTGAADDSGLPNDRFFAVRPEGSVSTLKIQRTERGDSAVYLCASSLSPSNTEAFFGQGTRLTVV.

At least ten counts were recorded for this clonotype. The CDR3, as DNA: TGTGCCAGCACCTTGGCGGGACAGATGAACACTGAAGCTTTCTTT. Its translation: CASTLAGQMNTEAFF. This chain uses TRBV28 with TRBJ1-1, with 7 bases identical to TRBD1. CDR1 and CDR2 from the germline V gene are MDHEN and SYDVKM. Germline trimming cut 7 bases from V and 0 bases from J; bases unmatched to any gene: 8. The CDR3 consists of 15 residues.

This clonotype appeared many times. J is TRBJ1-1 and V is TRBV10-3; tentatively, D is TRBD1 (5 bases). V was clipped by 4 bases and J by 6 bases, with 18 bases between them. The length of the CDR3 is 15 residues. Germline-derived CDR1 and CDR2 are ENHRY and SYGVKD. The CDR3 protein is CAISGGTVRFAEAFF. CDR3 DNA: TGTGCCATCAGTGGGGGCACAGTCCGTTTTGCTGAAGCTTTCTTT.

There are many counts of this clonotype. The chain uses TRBV7-3 and TRBJ1-6, with D maybe TRBD1 (5 bases). Trimming left V 5 bases short and J 13 bases short, with 12 bases between. Germline V gives CDR1 SGHTA, CDR2 FQGTGA. This CDR3 contains 12 residues. CDR3 in DNA: TGTGCCAGCAGCCGTGACAGATCGCCCCTCCACTTT. Translating gives CASSRDRSPLHF.

This clonotype was counted between two and nine times. This chain links TRBV27 with TRBJ2-7; D is unclear. V was pared by 4 bases and J by 4 bases, with 8 bases between. Germline V lookup: CDR1 MNHEY, CDR2 SMNVEV (reference sequence). This CDR3 comprises 12 residues. CDR3 sequence (DNA): TGTGCCAGCAGTTCTTCCCTGTACGAGCAGTACTTC. Amino acids: CASSSSLYEQYF.

CDR3 coding DNA: TGTGCCACCCAGACTTACGAACTCACAGATACGCAGTATTTT. It translates to CATQTYELTDTQYF. This chain uses TRBV10-3 with TRBJ2-3; D not resolved. V lost 10 bases and J 2 bases, leaving 16 bases between the germline ends. CDR1 ENHRY and CDR2 SYGVKD come from the germline V gene. The CDR3 length is 14 residues.

In this sample, this clonotype turned up a few times. The rearrangement joins TRBV12-5 to TRBJ1-1; D is perhaps TRBD1 (5 bases). The CDR3 is 13 amino acids. V was trimmed by 4 bases and J by 6 bases, leaving 12 bases between them. Germline CDR1 LGHNT, CDR2 FRNRAP. The CDR3 DNA follows: TGTGCTAGTGGTTGGGGGGGTAGGCCTGAAGCTTTCTTT. Its translation: CASGWGGRPEAFF. The full variable domain, with the rest looked up from reference TRBV12-5 and TRBJ1-1, is DARVTQTPRHKVTEMGQEVTMRCQPILGHNTVFWYRQTMMQGLELLAYFRNRAPLDDSGMPKDRFSAEMPDATLATLKIQPSEPRDSAVYFCASGWGGRPEAFFGQGTRLTVV.

The chain employs TRBV20-1 and TRBJ2-1; 9 bases map to TRBD2. The CDR3 is made up of 15 amino acids. The V segment lost 2 bases and the J segment 2 bases; nucleotides outside the gene matches: 4. CDR1 is DFQATT, CDR2 SNEGSKA, per germline (reference sequence). The CDR3: CSARPGLAPYNEQFF. CDR3 bases: TGCAGTGCTAGACCCGGACTAGCGCCCTACAATGAGCAGTTCTTC.

The chain recombines TRBV19 with TRBJ1-2; D not resolved. Trimming left V 7 bases short and J 8 bases short, with 26 bases between. Germline V lookup: CDR1 LNHDA, CDR2 SQIVND (reference sequence). The CDR3 is made up of 16 amino acids. CDR3 nucleotides: TGTGCCAGTACTACTTCATGGGGTCAGCCCCCGGTCGGCTACACCTTC. Its translation is CASTTSWGQPPVGYTF.

This chain uses TRBV4-2 with TRBJ1-2; 9 nucleotides match TRBD1. CDR1 and CDR2 (germline): LGHNA, YNFKEQ. This CDR3 has 14 residues. The V gene end was trimmed by 3 bases and the J gene end by 7 bases; junction bases not matched to a gene: 6. The DNA for the CDR3 is TGTGCCAGCAGCCACGGGACAGGGCAGATTGGCTACACCTTC. The encoded protein is CASSHGTGQIGYTF.